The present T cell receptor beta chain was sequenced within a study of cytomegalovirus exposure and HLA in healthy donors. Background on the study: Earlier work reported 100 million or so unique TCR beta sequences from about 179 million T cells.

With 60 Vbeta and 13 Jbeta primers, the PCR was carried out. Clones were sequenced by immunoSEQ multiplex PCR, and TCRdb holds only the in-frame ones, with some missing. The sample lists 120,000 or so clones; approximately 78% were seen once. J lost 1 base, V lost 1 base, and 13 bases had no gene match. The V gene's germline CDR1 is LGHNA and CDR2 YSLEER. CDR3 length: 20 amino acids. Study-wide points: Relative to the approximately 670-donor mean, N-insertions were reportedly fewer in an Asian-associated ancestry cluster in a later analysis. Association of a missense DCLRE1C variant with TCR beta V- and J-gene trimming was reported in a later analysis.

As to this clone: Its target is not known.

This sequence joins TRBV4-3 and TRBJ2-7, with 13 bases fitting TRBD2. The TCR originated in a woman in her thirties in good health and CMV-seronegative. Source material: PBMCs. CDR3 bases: TGCGCCAGCAGCCAAGTGATCCCGGGACTAGCGGGACGGTGGTCCTACGAGCAGTACTTC. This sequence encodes CASSQVIPGLAGRWSYEQYF.